The clone carrying this TCR beta chain was seen a single time. The data were taken from a study of blood T cell repertoires in COVID-19. As for the study in general: The analysed material was cDNA or gDNA that came from T cells, B-cell-depleted T cells, or PBMCs.

Enrollees, about 18 to 89 years old, lived in about two dozen US areas. Cohort allocation depended upon clinical history that participants reported. This CDR3 contains 13 residues. Germline CDR1 and CDR2: SGHRS and YFSETQ. V lost 2 bases and J 5 bases, leaving 8 bases between the germline ends. Sequenced by immunoSEQ multiplex PCR; TCRdb stores in-frame clones only, minus some. The sample yields approximately 250,000 clones, more than 75% seen once. The sequence came from a woman aged 55-70 years in a cohort exposed to, infected with or recovered from COVID-19 (not recorded which). This chain connects TRBV5-1 to TRBJ2-1, with D perhaps matching TRBD2 (5 bases). Sample: PBMCs or T cells enriched from blood (not recorded which). The CDR3 DNA reads as TGCGCCAGCAGCTTAGGGAGCAACAATGAGCAGTTCTTC. Translating it yields CASSLGSNNEQFF.